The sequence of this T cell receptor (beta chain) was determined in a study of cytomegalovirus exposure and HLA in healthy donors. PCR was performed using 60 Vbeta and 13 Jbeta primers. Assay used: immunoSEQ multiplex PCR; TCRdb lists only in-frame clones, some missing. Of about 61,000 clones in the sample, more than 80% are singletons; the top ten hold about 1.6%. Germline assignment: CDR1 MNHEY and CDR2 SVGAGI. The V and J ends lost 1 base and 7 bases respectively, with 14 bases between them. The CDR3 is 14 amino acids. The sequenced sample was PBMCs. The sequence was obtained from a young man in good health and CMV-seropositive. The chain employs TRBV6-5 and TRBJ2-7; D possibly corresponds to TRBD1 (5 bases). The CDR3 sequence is CASSYLGRSREQYF. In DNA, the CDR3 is TGTGCCAGCAGTTACTTGGGGCGTTCTAGGGAGCAGTACTTC.